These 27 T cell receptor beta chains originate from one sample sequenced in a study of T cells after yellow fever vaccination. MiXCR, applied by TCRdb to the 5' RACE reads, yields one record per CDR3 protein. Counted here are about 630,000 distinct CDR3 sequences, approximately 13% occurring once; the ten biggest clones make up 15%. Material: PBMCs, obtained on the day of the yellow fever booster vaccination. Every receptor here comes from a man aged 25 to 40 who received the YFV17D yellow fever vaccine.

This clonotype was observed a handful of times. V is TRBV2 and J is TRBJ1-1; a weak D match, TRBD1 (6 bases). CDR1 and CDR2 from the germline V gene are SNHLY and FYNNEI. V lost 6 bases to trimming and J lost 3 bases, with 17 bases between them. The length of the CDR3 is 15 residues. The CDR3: CASSLQGGRDTEAFF. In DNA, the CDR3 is TGTGCCAGCAGCTTACAGGGAGGGCGGGACACTGAAGCTTTCTTT.

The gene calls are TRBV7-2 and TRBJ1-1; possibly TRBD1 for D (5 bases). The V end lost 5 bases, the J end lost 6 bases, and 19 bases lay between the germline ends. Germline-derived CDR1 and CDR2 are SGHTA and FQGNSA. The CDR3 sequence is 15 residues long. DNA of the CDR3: TGTGCCAGCAGCGCGCCGGGACCCCTGGACGCTGAAGCTTTCTTT. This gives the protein CASSAPGPLDAEAFF.

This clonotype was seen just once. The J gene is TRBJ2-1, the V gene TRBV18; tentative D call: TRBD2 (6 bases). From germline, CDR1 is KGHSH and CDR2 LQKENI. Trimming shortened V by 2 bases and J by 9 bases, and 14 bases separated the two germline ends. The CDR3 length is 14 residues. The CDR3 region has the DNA TGTGCCAGCTCACCAGACGACCTTAGCGGTGAGCAGTTCTTC. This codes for CASSPDDLSGEQFF.

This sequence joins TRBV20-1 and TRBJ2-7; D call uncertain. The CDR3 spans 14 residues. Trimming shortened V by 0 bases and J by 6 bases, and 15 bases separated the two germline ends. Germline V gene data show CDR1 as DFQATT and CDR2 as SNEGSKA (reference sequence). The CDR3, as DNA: TGCAGTGCTAGAGATTACCCCCGAGCCACCGAGCAGTACTTC. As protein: CSARDYPRATEQYF.

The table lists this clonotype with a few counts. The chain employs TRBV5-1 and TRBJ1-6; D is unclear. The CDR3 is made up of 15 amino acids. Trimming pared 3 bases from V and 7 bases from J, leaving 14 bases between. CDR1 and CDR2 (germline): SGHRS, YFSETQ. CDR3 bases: TGCGCCAGCAGCTCAACGGACGGAGCCAATTCACCCCTCCACTTT. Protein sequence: CASSSTDGANSPLHF. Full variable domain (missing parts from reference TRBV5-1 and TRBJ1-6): KAGVTQTPRYLIKTRGQQVTLSCSPISGHRSVSWYQQTPGQGLQFLFEYFSETQRNKGNFPGRFSGRQFSNSRSEMNVSTLELGDSALYLCASSSTDGANSPLHFGNGTRLTVT.

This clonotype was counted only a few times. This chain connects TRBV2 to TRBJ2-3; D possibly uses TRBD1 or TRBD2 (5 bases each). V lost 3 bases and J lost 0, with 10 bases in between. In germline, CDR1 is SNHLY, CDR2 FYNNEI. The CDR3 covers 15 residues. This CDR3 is CASSDDGGSTDTQYF. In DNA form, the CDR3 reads TGTGCCAGCAGTGATGATGGGGGAAGCACAGATACGCAGTATTTT.

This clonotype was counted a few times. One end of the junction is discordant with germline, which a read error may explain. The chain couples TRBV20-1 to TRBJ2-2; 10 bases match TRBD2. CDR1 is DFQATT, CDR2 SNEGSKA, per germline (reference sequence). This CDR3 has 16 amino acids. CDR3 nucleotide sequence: TGCTGTGCTCCCGGACTAGCGGAGGGGTACACCGGGGAGCTGTTTTTT. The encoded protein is CCAPGLAEGYTGELFF.

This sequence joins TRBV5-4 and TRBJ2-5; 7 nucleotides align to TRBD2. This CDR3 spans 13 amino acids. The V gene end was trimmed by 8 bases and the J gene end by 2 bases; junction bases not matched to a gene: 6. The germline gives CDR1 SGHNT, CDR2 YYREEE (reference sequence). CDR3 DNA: TGTGCCAGGGGATCAGCGGGACAAGAGACCCAGTACTTC. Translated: CARGSAGQETQYF.

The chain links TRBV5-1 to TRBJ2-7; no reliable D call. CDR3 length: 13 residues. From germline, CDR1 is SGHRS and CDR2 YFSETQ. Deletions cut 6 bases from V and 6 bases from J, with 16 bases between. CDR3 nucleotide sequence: TGCGCCAGCACTGCAGGCTCCACCTCCGAGCAGTACTTC. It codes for CASTAGSTSEQYF.

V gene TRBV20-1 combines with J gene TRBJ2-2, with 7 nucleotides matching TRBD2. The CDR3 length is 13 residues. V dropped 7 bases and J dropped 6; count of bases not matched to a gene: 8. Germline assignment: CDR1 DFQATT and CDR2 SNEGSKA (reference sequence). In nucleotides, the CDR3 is TGCAGTGGCACTAGCGCAAGGGCCGGGGAGCTGTTTTTT. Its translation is CSGTSARAGELFF.

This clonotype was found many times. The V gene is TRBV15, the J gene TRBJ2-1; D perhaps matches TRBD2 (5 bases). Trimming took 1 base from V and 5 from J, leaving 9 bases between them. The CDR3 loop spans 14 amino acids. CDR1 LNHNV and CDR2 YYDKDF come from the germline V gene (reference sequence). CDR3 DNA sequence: TGTGCCACCAGCAGAGGGGAGTCTGACAATGAGCAGTTCTTC. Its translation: CATSRGESDNEQFF.

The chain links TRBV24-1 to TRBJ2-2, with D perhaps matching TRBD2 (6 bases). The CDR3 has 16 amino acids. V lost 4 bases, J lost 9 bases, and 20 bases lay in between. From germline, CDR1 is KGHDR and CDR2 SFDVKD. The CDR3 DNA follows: TGTGCCACCAGTGAAGCCGGGTTAGGGAGGACCAGGGAGCTGTTTTTT. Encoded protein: CATSEAGLGRTRELFF.

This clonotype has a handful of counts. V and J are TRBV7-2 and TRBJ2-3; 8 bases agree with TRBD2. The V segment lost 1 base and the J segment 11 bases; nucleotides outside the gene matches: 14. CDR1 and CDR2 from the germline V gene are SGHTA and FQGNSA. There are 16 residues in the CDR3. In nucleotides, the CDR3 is TGTGCCAGCAGCTTAGGGGCCGGACTAGCTGGAACCGGGCAGTATTTT. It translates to CASSLGAGLAGTGQYF. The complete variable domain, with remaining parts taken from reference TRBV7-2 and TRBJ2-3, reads GAGVSQSPSNKVTEKGKDVELRCDPISGHTALYWYRQSLGQGLEFLIYFQGNSAPDKSGLPSDRFSAERTGGSVSTLTIQRTQQEDSAVYLCASSLGAGLAGTGQYFGPGTRLTVL.

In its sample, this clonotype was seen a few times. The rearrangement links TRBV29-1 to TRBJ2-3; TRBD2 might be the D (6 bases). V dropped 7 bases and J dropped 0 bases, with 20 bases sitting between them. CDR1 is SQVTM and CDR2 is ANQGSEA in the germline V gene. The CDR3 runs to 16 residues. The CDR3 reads CSALPGLFSSTDTQYF. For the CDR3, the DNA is TGCAGCGCCCTTCCGGGACTTTTCTCTAGCACAGATACGCAGTATTTT.

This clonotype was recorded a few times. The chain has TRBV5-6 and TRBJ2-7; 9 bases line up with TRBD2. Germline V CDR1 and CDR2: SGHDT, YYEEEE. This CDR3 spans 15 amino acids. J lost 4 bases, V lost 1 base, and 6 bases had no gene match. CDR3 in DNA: TGTGCCAGCAGCTTGAGTAGCGGGAGTTGGTACGAGCAGTACTTC. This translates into CASSLSSGSWYEQYF. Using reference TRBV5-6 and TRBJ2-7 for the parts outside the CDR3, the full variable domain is DAGVTQSPTHLIKTRGQQVTLRCSPKSGHDTVSWYQQALGQGPQFIFQYYEEEERQRGNFPDRFSGHQFPNYSSELNVNALLLGDSALYLCASSLSSGSWYEQYFGPGTRLTVT.

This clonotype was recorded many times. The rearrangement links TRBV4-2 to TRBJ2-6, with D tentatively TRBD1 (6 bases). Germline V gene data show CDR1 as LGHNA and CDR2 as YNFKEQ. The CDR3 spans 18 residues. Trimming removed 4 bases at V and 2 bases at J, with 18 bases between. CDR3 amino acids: CASSPLSRDIPGANVLTF. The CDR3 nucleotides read TGTGCCAGCAGCCCCTTGTCCCGGGACATTCCTGGGGCCAACGTCCTGACTTTC.

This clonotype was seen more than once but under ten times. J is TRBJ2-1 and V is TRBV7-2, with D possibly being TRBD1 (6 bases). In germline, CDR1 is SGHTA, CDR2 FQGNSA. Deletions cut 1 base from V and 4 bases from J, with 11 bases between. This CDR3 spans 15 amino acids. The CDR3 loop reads CASSLVTGMYNEQFF. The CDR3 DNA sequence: TGTGCCAGCAGCTTAGTTACAGGGATGTACAATGAGCAGTTCTTC.

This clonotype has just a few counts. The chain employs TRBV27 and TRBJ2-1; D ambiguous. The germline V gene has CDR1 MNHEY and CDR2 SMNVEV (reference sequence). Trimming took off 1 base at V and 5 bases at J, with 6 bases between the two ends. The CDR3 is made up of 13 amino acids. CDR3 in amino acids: CASSLWLNNEQFF. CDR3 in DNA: TGTGCCAGCAGTTTATGGCTGAACAATGAGCAGTTCTTC.

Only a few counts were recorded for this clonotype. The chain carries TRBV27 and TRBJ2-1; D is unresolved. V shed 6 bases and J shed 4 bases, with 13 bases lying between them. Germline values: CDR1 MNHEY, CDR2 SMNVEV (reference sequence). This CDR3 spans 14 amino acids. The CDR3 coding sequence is TGTGCCAGCAGCGCAGAAGGAGCGTACAATGAGCAGTTCTTC. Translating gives CASSAEGAYNEQFF.

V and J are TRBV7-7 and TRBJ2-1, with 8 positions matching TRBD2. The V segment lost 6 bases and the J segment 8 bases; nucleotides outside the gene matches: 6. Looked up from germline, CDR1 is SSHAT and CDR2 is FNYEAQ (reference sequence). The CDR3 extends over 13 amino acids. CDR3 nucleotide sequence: TGTGCCAGCAGACCAGCGGGGGCCTATGAGCAGTTCTTC. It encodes CASRPAGAYEQFF.

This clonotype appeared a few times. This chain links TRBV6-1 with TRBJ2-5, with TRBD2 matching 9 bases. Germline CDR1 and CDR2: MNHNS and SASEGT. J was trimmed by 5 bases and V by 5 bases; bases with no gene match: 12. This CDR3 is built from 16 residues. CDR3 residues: CASSTRSGSGGETQYF. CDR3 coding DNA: TGTGCCAGCAGTACCCGTAGCGGGAGTGGTGGGGAGACCCAGTACTTC.

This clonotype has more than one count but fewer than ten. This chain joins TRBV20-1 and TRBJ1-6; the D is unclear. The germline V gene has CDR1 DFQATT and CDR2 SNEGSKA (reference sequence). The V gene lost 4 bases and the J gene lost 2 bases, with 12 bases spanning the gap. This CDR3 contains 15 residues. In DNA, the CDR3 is TGCAGTGCTACCCCCCTGAGACCCTATAATTCACCCCTCCACTTT. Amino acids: CSATPLRPYNSPLHF.

Written as DNA, the CDR3 is TGTGCCAGCCAGGGGCAGTCGAACACTGAAGCTTTCTTT. Translated, it gives CASQGQSNTEAFF. This chain joins TRBV7-2 and TRBJ1-1, with TRBD1 as a possible D gene (6 bases). V lost 8 bases, J lost 1 base, and 11 bases lay in between. The CDR3 runs 13 residues. Germline CDR1 SGHTA, CDR2 FQGNSA.

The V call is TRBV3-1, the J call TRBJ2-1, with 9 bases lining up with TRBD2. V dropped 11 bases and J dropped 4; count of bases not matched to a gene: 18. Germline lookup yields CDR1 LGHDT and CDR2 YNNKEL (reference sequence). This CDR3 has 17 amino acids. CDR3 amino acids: CASSQETGLATYNEQFF. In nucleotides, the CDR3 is TGTGCCTCCTCCCAAGAGACCGGACTAGCGACTTACAATGAGCAGTTCTTC.

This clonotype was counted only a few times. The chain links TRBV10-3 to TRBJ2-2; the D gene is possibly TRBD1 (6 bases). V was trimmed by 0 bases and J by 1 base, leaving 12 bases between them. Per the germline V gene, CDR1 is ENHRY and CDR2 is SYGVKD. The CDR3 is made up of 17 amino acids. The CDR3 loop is CAISESTGLGNTGELFF. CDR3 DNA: TGTGCCATCAGTGAGTCCACAGGGCTTGGGAACACCGGGGAGCTGTTTTTT.

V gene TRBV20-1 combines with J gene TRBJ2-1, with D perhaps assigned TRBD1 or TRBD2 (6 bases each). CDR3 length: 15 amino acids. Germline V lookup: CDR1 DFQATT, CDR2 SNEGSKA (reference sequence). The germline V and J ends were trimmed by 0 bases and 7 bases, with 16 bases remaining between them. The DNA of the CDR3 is TGCAGTGCTAGAGATCTGGGGGGCCACGGTAATGAGCAGTTCTTC. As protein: CSARDLGGHGNEQFF.

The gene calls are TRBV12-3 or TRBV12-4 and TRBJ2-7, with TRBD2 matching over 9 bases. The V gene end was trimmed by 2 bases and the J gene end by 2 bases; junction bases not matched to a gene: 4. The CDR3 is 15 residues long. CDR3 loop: CASSLRLAVTYEQYF. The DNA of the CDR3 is TGTGCCAGCAGTTTAAGACTAGCGGTGACCTACGAGCAGTACTTC.